The text below deals with one T cell receptor beta chain. The method was immunoSEQ multiplex PCR; TCRdb's version includes in-frame clones alone and lacks a portion of them. The data contain about 350,000 clones, roughly 81% of them singletons. Sample treatment: some 20 received Ad26.COV2.S at low or high dose, single or two shots; 5 received placebo; per-sample allocation not given. Sampling took place 63 days after the first vaccine or placebo injection. It was an adult aged 18-55 years in Boston who was the donor. Trimming took off 6 bases at V and 10 bases at J, with 10 bases between the two ends. Germline lookup yields CDR1 MDHEN and CDR2 SYDVKM. The length of the CDR3 is 11 residues. The data originate from a study of Ad26.COV2.S vaccination and SARS-CoV-2 variants. Looking at the study overall: Ad26.COV2.S was injected intramuscularly once or twice, 56 days apart.

This clonotype originated in a person aged 18-60 years who received the Ad26.COV2.S COVID-19 vaccine or a placebo. Source: peripheral blood, taken in a trial of Ad26.COV2.S vaccine versus placebo. The chain joins TRBV28 to TRBJ1-3; no reliable D call. The CDR3 region is CASSRGRTIYF. In DNA, the CDR3 is TGTGCCAGCAGCCGCGGTCGAACCATATATTTT.